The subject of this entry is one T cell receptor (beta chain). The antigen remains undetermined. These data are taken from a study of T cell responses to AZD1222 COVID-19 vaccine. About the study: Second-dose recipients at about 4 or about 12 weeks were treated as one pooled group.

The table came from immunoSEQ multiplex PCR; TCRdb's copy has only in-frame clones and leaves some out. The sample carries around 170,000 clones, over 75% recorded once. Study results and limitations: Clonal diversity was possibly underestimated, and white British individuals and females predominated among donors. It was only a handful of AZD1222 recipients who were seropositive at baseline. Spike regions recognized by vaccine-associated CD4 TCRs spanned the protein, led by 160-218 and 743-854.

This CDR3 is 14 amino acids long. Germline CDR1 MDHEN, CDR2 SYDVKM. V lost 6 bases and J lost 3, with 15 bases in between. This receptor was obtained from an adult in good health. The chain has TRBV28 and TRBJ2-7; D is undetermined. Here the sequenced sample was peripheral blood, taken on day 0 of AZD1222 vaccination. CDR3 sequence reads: CASSRLGLSYEQYF. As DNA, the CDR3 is TGTGCCAGCAGCCGGTTGGGTCTGAGCTACGAGCAGTACTTC.